The 5 T cell receptor beta chains presented below share a single source sample, sequenced in a study of T cells in Graves' hyperthyroidism and ophthalmopathy (dated by TCRdb to about 2019). The protocol used for the library was multiplex PCR. The sample was run on an Illumina HiSeq 2000. The TCR beta CDR3 regions were amplified from the RNA transcripts. The first round of RT-PCR for the TCR CDR3 was performed with the HTBI primer set and the Qiagen OneStep RT-PCR kit. TCRdb took the public reads, trimmed them with fastp at Q25, ran MiXCR for clone calling and kept in-frame beta chains. Each CDR3 protein appears once, grouped with its most common genes and DNA. The sample data list about 420,000 distinct CDR3 sequences, and roughly 14% of these were observed just once. The ten largest clones add up to 13% to 15% of the sample. Sequenced: blood. Every receptor here comes from a woman under 30 with Graves' hyperthyroidism.

This clonotype has at least ten counts. This CDR3 reads CASSLSGGAVGNEQFF. The CDR3 nucleotides read TGTGCCAGCAGCCTCAGCGGGGGGGCCGTAGGAAATGAGCAGTTCTTC. The chain recombines TRBV3-1 with TRBJ2-1, with TRBD2 identical over 10 bases. The trim removed 4 bases at V and 7 bases at J, leaving 10 bases unmatched. The germline gives CDR1 LGHDT, CDR2 YNNKEL (reference sequence). The CDR3 spans 16 residues.

Comment on this clonotype: A clone one base away is much larger, so this may be a read error. J is TRBJ2-4 and V is TRBV29-1, with D possibly being TRBD1 (6 bases). The length of the CDR3 is 18 residues. CDR1 is SQVTM and CDR2 is ANQGSEA in the germline V gene. V was shortened by 7 bases and J by 2 bases, with 27 bases between the two germline ends. CDR3 sequence (DNA): TGCAGCGCCCGACGACAGGAAGGTGTGGATGAAACCAAAAACATTCAGTACTTC. It encodes CSARRQEGVDETKNIQYF.

In its sample, this clonotype was seen a few times. The chain is built from TRBV20-1 and TRBJ2-3; no clear D. This CDR3 region has 12 residues. Trimming left V 5 bases short and J 2 bases short, with 8 bases between. Germline loops: CDR1 DFQATT, CDR2 SNEGSKA (reference sequence). The CDR3, as DNA: TGCAGTGCTCCCCCCGACACAGATACGCAGTATTTT. This translates into CSAPPDTDTQYF.

This clonotype was counted only a few times. The gene calls are TRBV5-1 and TRBJ1-2, with TRBD1 as a possible D gene (5 bases). The germline gives CDR1 SGHRS, CDR2 YFSETQ. The V end was cut by 6 bases, the J end by 6 bases, with 18 bases between. This CDR3 spans 14 amino acids. The CDR3: CASKIQGVRDGYTF. As DNA, the CDR3 is TGCGCCAGCAAGATTCAGGGAGTTCGGGATGGCTACACCTTC.

Comments on this clonotype: A junction boundary mismatches the germline segment, possibly from a read error. The V gene is TRBV5-1, the J gene TRBJ1-3, with TRBD1 as a possible D gene (5 bases). The CDR3 extends over 15 amino acids. CDR1 is SGHRS, CDR2 YFSETQ, per germline. This CDR3 is CASSFAGTAGNTIYF. CDR3 bases: TGTGCCAGCAGCTTCGCTGGGACCGCTGGAAACACCATATATTTT.